This T cell receptor beta chain emerged from a study of spatial heterogeneity in lung cancer. This CDR3 has 11 amino acids. CDR1 SQVTM and CDR2 ANQGSEA come from the germline V gene. Every TCR cDNA molecule bore a unique molecular identifier. One entry per CDR3 protein, called by TCRdb with MiXCR from the 5' RACE reads. The table has 60,000 or so distinct CDR3 sequences, about 6.3% seen once. Documented time point: sample taken at primary tumor resection. The donor population consisted of roughly 70 patients with untreated, early-stage non-small cell lung cancer. Whole RNA, isolated from tumor, nontumor lung or frozen PBMC, was sequenced without prior sorting. This clonotype was counted ten times or more. Germline and junction disagree at one end, which may indicate a read error.

The material sequenced was PBMCs, taken at surgery. This TCR derives from a female donor with early-stage non-small cell lung cancer. The V call is TRBV29-1, the J call TRBJ2-7; a weak D match, TRBD1 (5 bases). CDR3: CSVEGDYEQYF. CDR3 bases: TGCAGCGTCGAAGGGGACTACGAGCAGTACTTC.